The clone carrying this TCR beta chain was picked up a small number of times. Its matching antigen is unknown. Germline V gene data show CDR1 as PRHDT and CDR2 as FYEKMQ (reference sequence). V gave up 0 bases and J gave up 1 base, with 6 bases separating them. The CDR3 is made up of 15 amino acids. The PCR contained 60 Vbeta and 13 Jbeta primers. The method was immunoSEQ multiplex PCR; TCRdb's version includes in-frame clones alone and lacks a portion of them. The sample lists 100,000 to 150,000 clones, around 76% seen once, with about 7.3% in the top ten. This sample was taken from a study of cytomegalovirus exposure and HLA in healthy donors. Study-level points and caveats: For most TCR sequences rarity was the rule, although some public TCRs occurred in many donors. Upon later analysis, HLA-associated TCR beta chains proved more clonally expanded than other, equally common chains. In an earlier analysis, most TCR beta V segments were productive about 90% or about 30% of the time.

Sequenced material: PBMCs. The origin of this receptor is a male donor in good health and CMV-seronegative. The chain carries TRBV13 and TRBJ2-2; no clear D. CDR3 region: CASSLGGWNTGELFF. The CDR3 DNA sequence: TGTGCCAGCAGCTTAGGGGGCTGGAACACCGGGGAGCTGTTTTTT.